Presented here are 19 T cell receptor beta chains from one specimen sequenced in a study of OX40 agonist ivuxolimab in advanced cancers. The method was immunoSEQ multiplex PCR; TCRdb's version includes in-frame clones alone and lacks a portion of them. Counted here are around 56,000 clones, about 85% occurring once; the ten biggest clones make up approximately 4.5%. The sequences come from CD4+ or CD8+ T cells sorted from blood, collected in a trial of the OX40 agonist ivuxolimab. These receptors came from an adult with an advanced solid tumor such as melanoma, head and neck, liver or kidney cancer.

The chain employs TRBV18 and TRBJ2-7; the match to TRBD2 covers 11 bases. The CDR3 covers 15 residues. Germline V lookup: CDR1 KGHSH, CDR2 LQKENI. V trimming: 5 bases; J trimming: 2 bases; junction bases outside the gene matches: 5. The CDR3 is CASSGLAGGTYEQYF. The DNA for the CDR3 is TGTGCCAGCTCAGGGCTAGCGGGGGGTACCTACGAGCAGTACTTC. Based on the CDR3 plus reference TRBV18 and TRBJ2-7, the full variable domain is NAGVMQNPRHLVRRRGQEARLRCSPMKGHSHVYWYRQLPEEGLKFMVYLQKENIIDESGMPKERFSAEFPKEGPSILRIQQVVRGDSAAYFCASSGLAGGTYEQYFGPGTRLTVT.

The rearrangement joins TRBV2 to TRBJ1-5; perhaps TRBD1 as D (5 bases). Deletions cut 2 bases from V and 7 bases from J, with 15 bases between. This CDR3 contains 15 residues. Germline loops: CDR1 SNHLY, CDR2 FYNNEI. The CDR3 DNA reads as TGTGCCAGCAGTGAAAGGCAGGGTCCCTGGCAGCCCCAGCATTTT. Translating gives CASSERQGPWQPQHF.

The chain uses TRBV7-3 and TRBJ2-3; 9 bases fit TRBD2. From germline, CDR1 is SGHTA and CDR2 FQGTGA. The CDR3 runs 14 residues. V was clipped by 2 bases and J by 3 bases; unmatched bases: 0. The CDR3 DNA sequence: TGTGCCAGCAGCTTACTAGCGGGGACAGATACGCAGTATTTT. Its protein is CASSLLAGTDTQYF.

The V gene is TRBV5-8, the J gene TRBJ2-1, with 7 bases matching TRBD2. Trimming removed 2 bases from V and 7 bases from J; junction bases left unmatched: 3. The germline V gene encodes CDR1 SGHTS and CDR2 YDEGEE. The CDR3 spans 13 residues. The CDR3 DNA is TGTGCCAGCAGCTTTTGGCGGGAGAATGAGCAGTTCTTC. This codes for CASSFWRENEQFF.

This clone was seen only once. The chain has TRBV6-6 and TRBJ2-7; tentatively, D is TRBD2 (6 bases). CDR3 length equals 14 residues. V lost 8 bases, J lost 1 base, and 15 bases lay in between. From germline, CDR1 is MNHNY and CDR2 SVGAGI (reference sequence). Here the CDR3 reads CASRESGGSYEQYF. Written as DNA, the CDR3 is TGTGCCAGCCGAGAGTCCGGGGGATCCTACGAGCAGTACTTC.

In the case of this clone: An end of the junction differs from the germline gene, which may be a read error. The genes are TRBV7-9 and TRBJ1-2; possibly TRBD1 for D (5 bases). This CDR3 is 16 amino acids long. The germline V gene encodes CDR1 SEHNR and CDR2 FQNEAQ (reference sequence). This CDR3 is CASSPKTVELKTMAAF. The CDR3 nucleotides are TGTGCCAGCAGCCCAAAGACAGTTGAACTGAAGACTATGGCCGCATTC.

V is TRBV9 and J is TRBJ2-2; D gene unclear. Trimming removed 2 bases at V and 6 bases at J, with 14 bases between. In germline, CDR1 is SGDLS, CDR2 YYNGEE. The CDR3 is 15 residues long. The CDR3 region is CASSVEAVSSGELFF. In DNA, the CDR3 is TGTGCCAGCAGCGTCGAGGCGGTGAGTTCCGGGGAGCTGTTTTTT.

CDR3 nucleotide sequence: TGCGCCAGCAGCTTGGAGGAAGGCGGCTACACCTTC. It specifies CASSLEEGGYTF. This chain joins TRBV5-1 and TRBJ1-2; D ambiguous. Looked up from germline, CDR1 is SGHRS and CDR2 is YFSETQ. The CDR3 is 12 amino acids. Trimming cost V 0 bases and J 8 bases, with 8 bases left between them. The complete variable domain, with remaining parts taken from reference TRBV5-1 and TRBJ1-2, reads KAGVTQTPRYLIKTRGQQVTLSCSPISGHRSVSWYQQTPGQGLQFLFEYFSETQRNKGNFPGRFSGRQFSNSRSEMNVSTLELGDSALYLCASSLEEGGYTFGSGTRLTVV.

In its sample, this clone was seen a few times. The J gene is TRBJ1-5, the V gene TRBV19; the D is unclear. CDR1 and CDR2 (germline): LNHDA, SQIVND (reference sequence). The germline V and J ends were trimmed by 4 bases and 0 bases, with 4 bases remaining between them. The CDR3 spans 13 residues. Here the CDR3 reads CASSTFSNQPQHF. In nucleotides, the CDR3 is TGTGCCAGTAGTACGTTTAGCAATCAGCCCCAGCATTTT.

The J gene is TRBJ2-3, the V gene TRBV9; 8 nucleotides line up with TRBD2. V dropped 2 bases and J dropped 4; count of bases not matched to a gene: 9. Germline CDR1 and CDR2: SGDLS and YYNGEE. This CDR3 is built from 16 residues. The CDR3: CASSVVPGGPPDTQYF. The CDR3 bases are TGTGCCAGCAGCGTCGTCCCGGGAGGGCCCCCAGATACGCAGTATTTT.

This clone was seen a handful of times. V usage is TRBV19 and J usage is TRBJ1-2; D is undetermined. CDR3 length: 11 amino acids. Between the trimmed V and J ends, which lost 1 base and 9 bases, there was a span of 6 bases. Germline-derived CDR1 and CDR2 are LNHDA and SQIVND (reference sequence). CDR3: CASSIGWSYTF. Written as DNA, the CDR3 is TGTGCCAGTAGTATAGGGTGGAGCTACACCTTC.

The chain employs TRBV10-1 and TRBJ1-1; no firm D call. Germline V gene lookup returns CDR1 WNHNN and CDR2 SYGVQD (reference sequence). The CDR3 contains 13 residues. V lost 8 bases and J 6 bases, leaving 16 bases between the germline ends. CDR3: CASQLVPGAEAFF. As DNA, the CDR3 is TGCGCCAGCCAGCTAGTCCCGGGCGCTGAAGCTTTCTTT.

CDR3 sequence (DNA): TGTGCCAGCAGCCCGGACAGGGGCAACTATGGCTACACCTTC. It specifies CASSPDRGNYGYTF. The V and J genes are TRBV7-2 and TRBJ1-2; 9 nucleotides match TRBD1. CDR3 size: 14 residues. Germline CDR1 SGHTA, CDR2 FQGNSA. V shed 5 bases and J 2 bases; nucleotides not matched to a gene: 3.

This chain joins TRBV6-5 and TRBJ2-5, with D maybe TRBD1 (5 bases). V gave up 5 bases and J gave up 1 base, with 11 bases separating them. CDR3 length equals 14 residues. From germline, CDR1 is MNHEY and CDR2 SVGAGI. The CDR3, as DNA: TGTGCCAGCAGTAAATCAGGGTTCCAAGAGACCCAGTACTTC. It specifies CASSKSGFQETQYF.

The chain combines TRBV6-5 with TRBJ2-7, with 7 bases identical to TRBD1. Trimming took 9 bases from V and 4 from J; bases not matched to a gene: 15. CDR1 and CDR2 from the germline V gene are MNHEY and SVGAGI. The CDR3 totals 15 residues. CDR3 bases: TGTGCCAGTGGGTCAGGGACAGCTAACTCGTACGAGCAGTACTTC. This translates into CASGSGTANSYEQYF.

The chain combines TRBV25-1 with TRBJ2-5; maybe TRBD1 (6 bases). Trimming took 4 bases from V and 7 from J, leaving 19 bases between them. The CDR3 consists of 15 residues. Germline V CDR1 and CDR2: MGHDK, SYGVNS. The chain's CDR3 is CASSVPDSPAGTQYF. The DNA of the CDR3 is TGTGCCAGCAGTGTCCCGGACAGCCCTGCTGGGACCCAGTACTTC.

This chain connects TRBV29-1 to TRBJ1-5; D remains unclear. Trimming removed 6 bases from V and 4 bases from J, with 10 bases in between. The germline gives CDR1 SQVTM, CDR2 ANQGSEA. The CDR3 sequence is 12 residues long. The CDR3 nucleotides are TGCAGCGTCGCAGACCCGAATCAGCCCCAGCATTTT. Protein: CSVADPNQPQHF.

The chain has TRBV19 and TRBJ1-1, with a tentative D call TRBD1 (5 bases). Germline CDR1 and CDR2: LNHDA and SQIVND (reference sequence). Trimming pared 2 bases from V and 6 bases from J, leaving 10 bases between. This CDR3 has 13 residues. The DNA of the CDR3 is TGTGCCAGTAGTATACTTGGAGGGGCTGAAGCTTTCTTT. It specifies CASSILGGAEAFF.

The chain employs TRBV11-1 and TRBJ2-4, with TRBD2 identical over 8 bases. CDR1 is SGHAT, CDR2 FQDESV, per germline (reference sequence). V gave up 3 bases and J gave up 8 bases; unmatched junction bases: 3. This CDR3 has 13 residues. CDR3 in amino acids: CASSFSGSDIQYF. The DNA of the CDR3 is TGTGCCAGCAGCTTCAGCGGGAGTGACATTCAGTACTTC.